Each of the 30 T cell receptor beta chains below was sequenced from the same sample in a study of T cells after yellow fever vaccination. TCRdb recomputed calls from the 5' RACE reads with MiXCR, one row per CDR3 protein. The sample holds around 330,000 distinct CDR3 sequences, roughly 4% seen once. The material was PBMCs, obtained on the day of the yellow fever booster vaccination. These receptors were collected from a man between 18 and 29 years old who received the YFV17D yellow fever vaccine.

This clonotype occurred many times. The rearrangement links TRBV7-6 to TRBJ1-6, with a weak D call TRBD1 (5 bases). V lost 1 base to trimming and J lost 7 bases, with 14 bases between them. CDR3 length equals 16 residues. Germline-derived CDR1 and CDR2 are SGHVS and FNYEAQ. The CDR3 sequence: CASSLDWDGDNSPLHF. The DNA of the CDR3 is TGTGCCAGCAGCTTAGATTGGGACGGTGACAATTCACCCCTCCACTTT. Looking up the rest from reference TRBV7-6 and TRBJ1-6 gives the full variable domain: GAGVSQSPRYKVTKRGQDVALRCDPISGHVSLYWYRQALGQGPEFLTYFNYEAQQDKSGLPNDRFSAERPEGSISTLTIQRTEQRDSAMYRCASSLDWDGDNSPLHFGNGTRLTVT.

At least ten counts were recorded for this clonotype. V gene TRBV4-3 combines with J gene TRBJ2-7; TRBD1 is a possible D gene (7 bases). Germline values: CDR1 LGHNA, CDR2 YSLEER. V was pared by 0 bases and J by 7 bases, with 13 bases between. The CDR3 is 14 residues long. CDR3 coding DNA: TGCGCCAGCAGCCAAGATCAGGGGGGCAGGGAGCAGTACTTC. Its translation: CASSQDQGGREQYF.

This clonotype came up many times. The rearrangement joins TRBV7-2 to TRBJ2-5, with TRBD2 matching 8 bases. The J segment lost 5 bases and the V segment lost 5 bases, leaving 7 bases of the junction unmatched. This CDR3 is built from 14 residues. Germline V CDR1 and CDR2: SGHTA, FQGNSA. CDR3 amino acids: CASSPRREAETQYF. The DNA of the CDR3 is TGTGCCAGCAGCCCCCGGCGGGAGGCGGAGACCCAGTACTTC.

The table lists this clonotype with many counts. The chain carries TRBV3-1 and TRBJ1-2; TRBD1 aligns across 9 bases. Germline V lookup: CDR1 LGHDT, CDR2 YNNKEL (reference sequence). V trimming: 1 base; J trimming: 6 bases; junction bases outside the gene matches: 6. The CDR3 consists of 15 residues. CDR3 nucleotide sequence: TGTGCCAGCAGCCAAGTCCCGGGACAGGGAGATGGCTACACCTTC. Its protein is CASSQVPGQGDGYTF.

This clonotype was detected many times. V gene TRBV7-2 combines with J gene TRBJ1-4, with D unresolved. Trimming took off 4 bases at V and 4 bases at J, with 4 bases between the two ends. CDR1 is SGHTA, CDR2 FQGNSA, per germline. CDR3 length: 12 amino acids. Here the CDR3 DNA reads TGTGCCAGCAGCTCCCTTAATGAAAAACTGTTTTTT. It specifies CASSSLNEKLFF.

The J gene is TRBJ1-1, the V gene TRBV7-9; D not certain. The CDR3 loop spans 12 amino acids. The V gene lost 8 bases and the J gene lost 1 base, with 8 bases spanning the gap. CDR1 is SEHNR and CDR2 is FQNEAQ in the germline V gene (reference sequence). This CDR3 is CASEFRNTEAFF. CDR3 DNA: TGTGCCAGCGAGTTCCGGAACACTGAAGCTTTCTTT.

In this sample, this clonotype turned up many times. In DNA form, the CDR3 reads TGTGCCAGCACCACCAGTCGGGACTCCTCAAGGACGCAGTATTTT. Its translation is CASTTSRDSSRTQYF. The chain joins TRBV27 to TRBJ2-3; D might be TRBD2 (6 bases). In germline, CDR1 is MNHEY, CDR2 SMNVEV (reference sequence). Between the trimmed V and J ends, which lost 7 bases and 9 bases, there was a span of 23 bases. The CDR3 covers 15 residues.

A few counts support this clonotype. The V and J genes are TRBV6-2 or TRBV6-3 and TRBJ1-2; weak D call: TRBD1 (6 bases). This CDR3 comprises 17 residues. V shed 6 bases and J shed 4 bases, with 24 bases lying between them. Germline CDR1 and CDR2: MNHEY and SVGEGT. In DNA, the CDR3 is TGTGCCAGCAGACGCGGGGCAAACAGGGCCATCCTCTATGGCTACACCTTC. It is translated as CASRRGANRAILYGYTF.

Ten or more counts support this clonotype. J is TRBJ2-7 and V is TRBV28, with D maybe TRBD1 (6 bases). Per germline, CDR1 MDHEN and CDR2 SYDVKM. V was clipped by 6 bases and J by 0 bases, with 15 bases between them. The CDR3 runs to 15 residues. The CDR3 DNA reads TGTGCCAGCAGCCCCGGGACATACTTCTCCTACGAGCAGTACGTC. Its protein product is CASSPGTYFSYEQYV.

The sample holds a few counts of this clonotype. This chain joins TRBV19 and TRBJ1-5, with TRBD1 identical over 7 bases. Trimming cost V 3 bases and J 2 bases; bases outside gene matches: 7. Germline CDR1 reads LNHDA; CDR2 reads SQIVND (reference sequence). The CDR3 is 16 residues long. The CDR3 coding sequence is TGTGCCAGTAGTATTTCAAGGGGGCCCGGCAATCAGCCCCAGCATTTT. Amino acids: CASSISRGPGNQPQHF.

This clonotype appeared many times. The V gene is TRBV7-2, the J gene TRBJ2-2; D remains unclear. Trimming removed 4 bases from V and 1 base from J, with 13 bases in between. Looked up from germline, CDR1 is SGHTA and CDR2 is FQGNSA. The CDR3 totals 16 residues. The CDR3 DNA follows: TGTGCCAGCAGCTGGCTGGCGGTAGGGAACACCGGGGAGCTGTTTTTT. It specifies CASSWLAVGNTGELFF. Together with reference TRBV7-2 and TRBJ2-2, the CDR3 gives the full variable domain: GAGVSQSPSNKVTEKGKDVELRCDPISGHTALYWYRQSLGQGLEFLIYFQGNSAPDKSGLPSDRFSAERTGGSVSTLTIQRTQQEDSAVYLCASSWLAVGNTGELFFGEGSRLTVL.

This clonotype was detected many times. The chain employs TRBV19 and TRBJ2-5, with 8 nucleotides matching TRBD1. CDR3 size: 15 residues. The germline CDR1 and CDR2 sequences are LNHDA and SQIVND (reference sequence). Trimming removed 5 bases from V and 1 base from J; junction bases left unmatched: 6. CDR3 sequence: CASSPGTGTQETQYF. In nucleotides, the CDR3 is TGTGCCAGTAGTCCCGGGACAGGAACCCAAGAGACCCAGTACTTC.

At least ten counts were recorded for this clonotype. The chain links TRBV7-2 to TRBJ2-3; 12 bases fit TRBD2. Germline values: CDR1 SGHTA, CDR2 FQGNSA. V was clipped by 5 bases and J by 7 bases; unmatched bases: 4. The CDR3 contains 14 residues. CDR3 amino acids: CASSPGLAGNTQYF. The CDR3 DNA sequence: TGTGCCAGCAGCCCTGGACTAGCGGGGAATACGCAGTATTTT.

Only a few counts were recorded for this clonotype. The V call is TRBV6-5, the J call TRBJ2-5; D could derive from TRBD1 or TRBD2 (5 bases each). The V gene lost 1 base and the J gene lost 4 bases, with 13 bases spanning the gap. CDR3 size: 15 residues. Germline CDR1 and CDR2: MNHEY and SVGAGI. The CDR3 bases are TGTGCCAGCAGTTACTTCGACGGGACGGGAGAGACCCAGTACTTC. This translates into CASSYFDGTGETQYF.

Many counts were recorded for this clonotype. This rearrangement joins TRBV5-1 to TRBJ2-2, with D possibly called TRBD1 or TRBD2 (5 bases each). With 1 base removed from V and 5 bases from J, the gap between germline ends came to 15 bases. The CDR3 consists of 16 residues. Germline CDR1 is SGHRS and CDR2 is YFSETQ. The CDR3: CASSLNGALLTGELFF. As DNA, the CDR3 is TGCGCCAGCAGCTTGAACGGGGCCCTTCTAACCGGGGAGCTGTTTTTT.

This clonotype came up many times. The V gene is TRBV5-5, the J gene TRBJ2-3; no clear D gene. In germline, CDR1 is SGHKS, CDR2 YYEKEE (reference sequence). The V end was cut by 7 bases, the J end by 5 bases, with 26 bases between. CDR3 length: 17 amino acids. CDR3 in DNA: TGTGCCAGCTTGCCTTATGTGACCGGGCCTCCGGGAGATACGCAGTATTTT. This gives the protein CASLPYVTGPPGDTQYF. The whole variable domain, remainder taken from reference TRBV5-5 and TRBJ2-3, is DAGVTQSPTHLIKTRGQQVTLRCSPISGHKSVSWYQQVLGQGPQFIFQYYEKEERGRGNFPDRFSARQFPNYSSELNVNALLLGDSALYLCASLPYVTGPPGDTQYFGPGTRLTVL.

In its sample, this clonotype was seen a few times. The chain joins TRBV18 to TRBJ2-4; D remains ambiguous. Trimming shortened V by 0 bases and J by 9 bases, and 9 bases separated the two germline ends. This CDR3 has 13 amino acids. Germline V lookup: CDR1 KGHSH, CDR2 LQKENI. Here the CDR3 reads CASSPPTSGIQYF. The CDR3 DNA reads TGTGCCAGCTCACCACCGACGTCGGGCATTCAGTACTTC.

This clonotype was detected only a few times. The chain combines TRBV15 with TRBJ2-5, with 8 bases lining up with TRBD1. The CDR3 covers 15 residues. Germline-derived CDR1 and CDR2 are LNHNV and YYDKDF (reference sequence). J lost 2 bases, V lost 4 bases, and 6 bases had no gene match. The CDR3 spells CATSKDRVGQETQYF. As DNA, the CDR3 is TGTGCCACCAGCAAGGACAGGGTGGGGCAAGAGACCCAGTACTTC.

V and J are TRBV5-5 and TRBJ2-7; D remains ambiguous. V shed 4 bases and J shed 4 bases, with 9 bases lying between them. Germline V lookup: CDR1 SGHKS, CDR2 YYEKEE (reference sequence). This CDR3 spans 12 amino acids. The CDR3 spells CASSTARYEQYF. Here the CDR3 DNA reads TGTGCCAGCAGCACTGCTCGGTACGAGCAGTACTTC.

This clonotype appeared a few times. The rearrangement links TRBV11-2 to TRBJ2-1; 9 bases match TRBD2. The CDR3 runs 15 residues. The junction had 8 bases not matched to a gene; V was cut back by 6 bases and J by 5 bases. CDR1 and CDR2 (germline): SGHAT, FQNNGV. For the CDR3, the DNA is TGTGCCAGCAGGATGAGCGGGGGGCCGAACAATGAGCAGTTCTTC. Residues: CASRMSGGPNNEQFF.

There are many counts of this clonotype. The chain joins TRBV7-8 to TRBJ1-2; 8 positions agree with TRBD1. Trimming at V came to 4 bases and at J to 6 bases, leaving 4 bases not matched to a gene. Germline loops: CDR1 SGHVS, CDR2 FQNEAQ. The CDR3 has 13 amino acids. CDR3 bases: TGTGCCAGCAGCTCGGACAGGGTGCATGGCTACACCTTC. Translated, it gives CASSSDRVHGYTF.

This clonotype was seen a few times. V usage is TRBV7-2 and J usage is TRBJ1-4, with D unresolved. V dropped 1 base and J dropped 8 bases, with 8 bases sitting between them. CDR1 is SGHTA, CDR2 FQGNSA, per germline. The CDR3 totals 13 residues. This CDR3 reads CASSLVVGEKLFF. CDR3 bases: TGTGCCAGCAGCTTAGTTGTAGGGGAAAAACTGTTTTTT.

This clonotype came up many times. The V and J genes are TRBV5-6 and TRBJ1-6, with 9 bases matching TRBD1. The CDR3 runs to 15 residues. J was trimmed by 7 bases and V by 0 bases; bases with no gene match: 2. The germline CDR1 and CDR2 sequences are SGHDT and YYEEEE. CDR3 DNA sequence: TGTGCCAGCAGCTTGGGGGACAGGGACAATTCACCCCTCCACTTT. It specifies CASSLGDRDNSPLHF.

This clonotype has only a few counts. J is TRBJ1-6 and V is TRBV20-1, with a weak D call TRBD1 (6 bases). V dropped 6 bases and J dropped 3 bases, with 24 bases sitting between them. The CDR3 sequence is 18 residues long. CDR1 is DFQATT and CDR2 is SNEGSKA in the germline V gene (reference sequence). CDR3 in DNA: TGCAGTGCGACCCTCCCCGGATCCGGGGGCTTCTATAATTCACCCCTCCACTTT. It specifies CSATLPGSGGFYNSPLHF.

The chain combines TRBV5-1 with TRBJ2-5; D remains unclear. The CDR3 loop spans 15 amino acids. Between the trimmed V and J ends, which lost 0 bases and 5 bases, there was a span of 14 bases. Germline CDR1 and CDR2: SGHRS and YFSETQ. This CDR3 is CASSLGAGQQETQYF. The CDR3 DNA reads as TGCGCCAGCAGCTTGGGGGCCGGGCAACAGGAGACCCAGTACTTC.

This clonotype was recorded many times. The chain combines TRBV7-6 with TRBJ1-2; 9 nucleotides match TRBD1. V dropped 4 bases and J dropped 4; count of bases not matched to a gene: 7. The CDR3 contains 15 residues. Germline V gene sequence: CDR1 SGHVS, CDR2 FNYEAQ. DNA for the CDR3: TGTGCCAGCAGCTCTACGACAGGGGGGGTCTATGGCTACACCTTC. Its protein is CASSSTTGGVYGYTF.

There are many counts of this clonotype. The chain carries TRBV5-6 and TRBJ2-3, with 10 bases matching TRBD2. Germline V lookup: CDR1 SGHDT, CDR2 YYEEEE. V shed 0 bases, J shed 0 bases, and the junction held 10 bases outside the gene matches. This CDR3 has 19 residues. CDR3 nucleotide sequence: TGTGCCAGCAGCTTGGCGCGGCTAGCGGGGGAACCTAGCACAGATACGCAGTATTTT. This sequence encodes CASSLARLAGEPSTDTQYF.

This clonotype appeared many times. The rearrangement links TRBV5-1 to TRBJ2-3, with D maybe TRBD2 (7 bases). V gave up 5 bases and J gave up 2 bases, with 15 bases separating them. The CDR3 has 15 amino acids. CDR1 is SGHRS and CDR2 is YFSETQ in the germline V gene. The chain's CDR3 is CASRTRGAATDTQYF. The CDR3 DNA reads as TGCGCCAGCAGGACCCGGGGGGCGGCCACAGATACGCAGTATTTT.

In its sample, this clonotype was seen many times. The chain recombines TRBV7-2 with TRBJ2-5; TRBD2 matches 12 bases. Looked up from germline, CDR1 is SGHTA and CDR2 is FQGNSA. The CDR3 is made up of 15 amino acids. Germline trimming cut 3 bases from V and 5 bases from J; bases unmatched to any gene: 4. The CDR3 region is CASSLRLAGEETQYF. CDR3 DNA sequence: TGTGCCAGCAGCTTGAGACTAGCGGGGGAGGAGACCCAGTACTTC. Filled out from reference TRBV7-2 and TRBJ2-5, the complete variable domain reads GAGVSQSPSNKVTEKGKDVELRCDPISGHTALYWYRQSLGQGLEFLIYFQGNSAPDKSGLPSDRFSAERTGGSVSTLTIQRTQQEDSAVYLCASSLRLAGEETQYFGPGTRLLVL.

This rearrangement joins TRBV4-3 to TRBJ1-1, with D tentatively TRBD1 (5 bases). Germline V lookup: CDR1 LGHNA, CDR2 YSLEER. V was cut by 0 bases and J by 2 bases, with 13 bases left in between. The length of the CDR3 is 16 residues. As DNA, the CDR3 is TGCGCCAGCAGCCAAGATTCGGGGCGGGGAAACACTGAAGCTTTCTTT. Amino acid sequence: CASSQDSGRGNTEAFF.